Sequencing of this T cell receptor beta chain was carried out in a study of blood T cell repertoires in COVID-19. Background on the study: Samples representing acute and convalescent COVID-19 were sourced from the United States, Italy and Spain. From T cells, B-cell-depleted T cells, or PBMCs came the material, which was cDNA or gDNA.

This study enrolled people aged about 18 to 90 from about two dozen US geographic areas. Trimming took 8 bases from V and 3 from J; bases not matched to a gene: 8. Germline CDR1 MNHEY, CDR2 SMNVEV (reference sequence). This CDR3 spans 14 amino acids. The method was immunoSEQ multiplex PCR; TCRdb's version includes in-frame clones alone and lacks a portion of them. This table holds about 270,000 clones, more than 75% found once. The sample was PBMCs or T cells enriched from blood (not recorded which). This chain uses TRBV27 with TRBJ2-7; TRBD1 aligns across 9 bases. The clonotype originates from an older woman in a cohort exposed to, infected with or recovered from COVID-19 (not recorded which). CDR3 DNA sequence: TGTGCCAGCTCACCCGGGACAGGGCTCTACGAGCAGTACTTC. Translating it yields CASSPGTGLYEQYF.